This T cell receptor (beta chain) comes out of a study of blood T cell repertoires in COVID-19. Study summary: Samples of COVID-19 (acute and convalescent) were obtained from the United States, Italy and Spain. Sources were T cells, B-cell-depleted T cells, or PBMCs; the material itself was cDNA or gDNA.

Original data processing: Amplification of reference gene primers was used by the study to estimate nucleated cell counts. Generated by immunoSEQ multiplex PCR, the TCRdb table keeps only in-frame clones and is missing some. V and J calls plus clone size are reproduced from that table; the DNA served to infer D and trimming. The sample gives about 170,000 clones, roughly four fifths of which show up once; less than 3% is in the top ten. Trimming left V 6 bases short and J 0 bases short, with 12 bases between. CDR3 size: 15 residues. Germline CDR1 and CDR2: MNHEY and SMNVEV (reference sequence). Source material: peripheral blood. This receptor was obtained from a woman of 80 years or more with COVID-19, enrolled during active disease. J is TRBJ1-3 and V is TRBV27; possible D gene TRBD1, 5 bases. The CDR3 here is CASRRTGSSGNTIYF. CDR3 sequence (DNA): TGTGCCAGCAGACGAACAGGAAGCTCTGGAAACACCATATATTTT.